Sequencing of this TCR beta chain was carried out in a study of blood T cell repertoires in COVID-19. Turning to the study itself: The study drew acute and convalescent COVID-19 samples from the United States, Italy and Spain. T cells, B-cell-depleted T cells, or PBMCs provided the cDNA or gDNA that served as material.

CDR1 is LNHNV and CDR2 is YYDKDF in the germline V gene (reference sequence). The CDR3 is 15 amino acids. V dropped 0 bases and J dropped 4 bases, with 12 bases sitting between them. In the authors' methods: Reference gene primer amplification gave estimated nucleated cell counts. The data were produced by immunoSEQ multiplex PCR, yet TCRdb's version contains in-frame clones alone and is incomplete. Clone size and V and J calls were adopted from that table, with D and trimming inferred from the DNA. The sample includes about 190,000 clones, about 88% seen only once; the top ten take roughly 5.6%. Sequencing was done on a sample of peripheral blood. J is TRBJ1-2 and V is TRBV15; a weak D match, TRBD1 (6 bases). This clonotype was obtained from a middle-aged woman who had recovered from COVID-19. CDR3 coding DNA: TGTGCCACCAGCAGAGAAGTGGACAGTAGCTATGGCTACACCTTC. The encoded protein is CATSREVDSSYGYTF.